This TCR beta chain was observed in a study of blood T cell repertoires in COVID-19. Overall study: Samples came from the United States, Italy and Spain, spanning acute and convalescent COVID-19. The cDNA or gDNA used as material had been derived from T cells, B-cell-depleted T cells, or PBMCs.

In the authors' methods: The authors estimated nucleated cell counts from reference gene primer amplification. The data were produced by immunoSEQ multiplex PCR, yet TCRdb's version contains in-frame clones alone and is incomplete. That table supplies the V and J calls and clone size; D and trimming were determined from the DNA. This table has about 190,000 clones, 75% to 80% appearing once. Germline V gene lookup returns CDR1 LNHDA and CDR2 SQIVND (reference sequence). The CDR3 extends over 15 amino acids. The V gene end was trimmed by 5 bases and the J gene end by 1 base; junction bases not matched to a gene: 7.

The rearrangement links TRBV19 to TRBJ1-1; 7 nucleotides agree with TRBD1. Sequenced sample: peripheral blood. The clonotype comes from a woman between 65 and 79 years old with acute or convalescent COVID-19. In DNA form, the CDR3 reads TGTGCCAGTAGTCCGCGGACAGGTACGAACACTGAAGCTTTCTTT. Translation: CASSPRTGTNTEAFF. The variable domain in full, with the rest retrieved from reference TRBV19 and TRBJ1-1, is DGGITQSPKYLFRKEGQNVTLSCEQNLNHDAMYWYRQDPGQGLRLIYYSQIVNDFQKGDIAEGYSVSREKKESFPLTVTSAQKNPTAFYLCASSPRTGTNTEAFFGQGTRLTVV.